The text below deals with one T cell receptor (beta chain). Read coverage stops 3 residues before the CDR3 terminus; the germline J gene supplies the remainder. The CDR3 consists of 14 residues. The germline V gene encodes CDR1 DFQATT and CDR2 SNEGSKA (reference sequence). The V end lost 0 bases, the J end lost 4 bases, and 12 bases lay between the germline ends. This sample stems from a study of T cells in women clearing cervical HPV infection. Study in general: Case blood drawn at lesion detection; control blood after infection cleared. Case blood was drawn a median about 150 days after lesion detection.

This table comes from immunoSEQ multiplex PCR, and its TCRdb copy is limited to in-frame clones, with some not included. The sample shows fewer than 40,000 clones, and about 6.1% sits with its ten largest clones. Sequenced sample: blood buffy coat. This chain links TRBV20-1 with TRBJ1-1; D remains ambiguous. This receptor was taken from a woman between 18 and 75 years old with a cervical HPV16 infection that either progressed to CIN3+ or cleared (not recorded which). The CDR3 protein is CSARDPGSGTEAFF. CDR3 bases read: TGCAGTGCTAGAGACCCGGGTAGTGGCACTGAA.